The 29 T cell receptor beta chains below all came from one sample that was sequenced in a study of T cells in pancreatic ductal adenocarcinoma. Surgery without prior neoadjuvant therapy was the treatment of the selected pancreatic ductal adenocarcinoma patients. Some clones are missing from TCRdb's copy, which holds only in-frame ones; the method was immunoSEQ multiplex PCR. The sample has about 17,000 clones; about 88% are singletons. The sample was PBMCs. These receptors all stem from a human donor with pancreatic ductal adenocarcinoma.

The rearrangement links TRBV7-2 to TRBJ1-5; a weak D match, TRBD1 (6 bases). Germline-derived CDR1 and CDR2 are SGHTA and FQGNSA. The V gene lost 2 bases and the J gene lost 4 bases, with 15 bases spanning the gap. CDR3 size: 16 residues. CDR3: CASSLPTGQSNQPQHF. DNA of the CDR3: TGTGCCAGCAGCTTACCGACCGGACAGAGTAATCAGCCCCAGCATTTT.

The chain links TRBV4-2 to TRBJ1-6; D is unresolved. The V gene lost 7 bases and the J gene lost 7 bases, with 17 bases spanning the gap. Germline-derived CDR1 and CDR2 are LGHNA and YNFKEQ. This CDR3 comprises 15 residues. The CDR3 DNA follows: TGTGCCAGCACTGAAGGAGAGAGCAAGAATTCACCCCTCCACTTT. This sequence encodes CASTEGESKNSPLHF.

The CDR3 protein is CASSTRVGHYNEQFF. In DNA, the CDR3 is TGCGCCAGCAGCACCAGGGTGGGACACTACAATGAGCAGTTCTTC. The chain links TRBV5-1 to TRBJ2-1; weak D call: TRBD1 (6 bases). Germline CDR1 is SGHRS and CDR2 is YFSETQ. The V gene lost 4 bases and the J gene lost 3 bases, with 14 bases spanning the gap. The CDR3 is made up of 15 amino acids.

J is TRBJ1-2 and V is TRBV28, with a tentative D call TRBD1 (5 bases). Germline-derived CDR1 and CDR2 are MDHEN and SYDVKM. V lost 7 bases and J 8 bases, leaving 17 bases between the germline ends. The CDR3 loop spans 13 amino acids. CDR3 loop: CASTRGGVIGYTF. The DNA for the CDR3 is TGTGCCAGCACCCGCGGGGGGGTTATCGGCTACACCTTC.

The rearrangement uses TRBV4-2 and TRBJ1-1; D unresolved. With 0 bases removed from V and 4 bases from J, the gap between germline ends came to 15 bases. CDR1 is LGHNA and CDR2 is YNFKEQ in the germline V gene. The CDR3 is 16 residues long. The CDR3 region has the DNA TGTGCCAGCAGCCAAGAACCGTACGGGGTGGGCACTGAAGCTTTCTTT. Protein product: CASSQEPYGVGTEAFF.

The V and J genes are TRBV19 and TRBJ1-2; 10 nucleotides line up with TRBD1. CDR1 is LNHDA, CDR2 SQIVND, per germline (reference sequence). J was trimmed by 6 bases and V by 4 bases; bases with no gene match: 5. CDR3 length: 14 residues. This chain's CDR3 is CASSTDRGLDGYTF. The CDR3 bases are TGTGCCAGTAGTACGGACAGGGGGTTAGATGGCTACACCTTC.

CDR3 loop: CASSLFAAANTGELFF. CDR3 sequence (DNA): TGTGCCAGCAGCTTATTTGCGGCAGCGAACACCGGGGAGCTGTTTTTT. The rearrangement joins TRBV7-2 to TRBJ2-2; D remains ambiguous. Trimming stripped 2 bases from V and 0 bases from J, with 10 bases between. Germline V gene data show CDR1 as SGHTA and CDR2 as FQGNSA. CDR3 length: 16 amino acids.

The CDR3 DNA reads TGTGCCAGCACCGAGGGGCAGGGAGGAGAGACCCAGTACTTC. This translates into CASTEGQGGETQYF. The V call is TRBV6-1, the J call TRBJ2-5; possible D gene TRBD2, 6 bases. CDR1 is MNHNS and CDR2 is SASEGT in the germline V gene. V was trimmed by 7 bases and J by 4 bases, leaving 16 bases between them. CDR3 size: 14 residues.

This chain connects TRBV6-5 to TRBJ2-5; TRBD1 is a possible D gene (6 bases). CDR1 and CDR2 from the germline V gene are MNHEY and SVGAGI. The length of the CDR3 is 13 residues. V lost 7 bases to trimming and J lost 5 bases, with 14 bases between them. CDR3 sequence: CASTPPGAETQYF. CDR3 nucleotide sequence: TGTGCCAGCACCCCCCCAGGGGCGGAGACCCAGTACTTC.

The V call is TRBV6-1, the J call TRBJ2-5; 7 nucleotides agree with TRBD1. This CDR3 comprises 14 residues. In germline, CDR1 is MNHNS, CDR2 SASEGT. With V trimmed by 5 bases and J by 5 bases, 8 bases remained unmatched. This chain's CDR3 is CASSSPDRVETQYF. CDR3 coding DNA: TGTGCCAGCAGTTCCCCCGACAGGGTTGAGACCCAGTACTTC.

The CDR3 reads CASSPSDRGTKPQHF. Here the CDR3 DNA reads TGTGCCAGCTCACCGTCGGACAGGGGGACGAAGCCCCAGCATTTT. V is TRBV18 and J is TRBJ1-5; TRBD1 matches at 10 bases. V shed 3 bases and J 8 bases; nucleotides not matched to a gene: 7. Germline CDR1 KGHSH, CDR2 LQKENI. The CDR3 runs 15 residues.

This clone was seen just once. CDR3 sequence (DNA): TGTGCCAGCAGCTTAGAGGACAGGGGAGGTACTGAAGCTTTCTTT. It is translated as CASSLEDRGGTEAFF. The chain couples TRBV7-2 to TRBJ1-1; the match to TRBD1 covers 9 bases. Trimming at V came to 1 base and at J to 5 bases, leaving 5 bases not matched to a gene. This CDR3 comprises 15 residues. Per germline, CDR1 SGHTA and CDR2 FQGNSA. Full variable domain (outside the CDR3, taken from reference TRBV7-2 and TRBJ1-1): GAGVSQSPSNKVTEKGKDVELRCDPISGHTALYWYRQSLGQGLEFLIYFQGNSAPDKSGLPSDRFSAERTGGSVSTLTIQRTQQEDSAVYLCASSLEDRGGTEAFFGQGTRLTVV.

This chain connects TRBV6-1 to TRBJ2-7; tentative D call: TRBD1 (6 bases). Germline lookup yields CDR1 MNHNS and CDR2 SASEGT. There are 15 residues in the CDR3. V was trimmed by 3 bases and J by 0 bases, leaving 12 bases between them. This chain's CDR3 is CASSERQAVSYEQYF. The CDR3 DNA is TGTGCCAGCAGTGAGAGACAGGCCGTCTCCTACGAGCAGTACTTC.

The genes are TRBV19 and TRBJ2-3; no reliable D call. Trimming left V 5 bases short and J 4 bases short, with 13 bases between. The CDR3 length is 14 residues. The V gene's germline CDR1 is LNHDA and CDR2 SQIVND (reference sequence). The CDR3 coding sequence is TGTGCCAGTAGTCCTCTAGATATTGCAGATACGCAGTATTTT. Encoded protein: CASSPLDIADTQYF.

The CDR3 nucleotides are TGTGCCAGTAGCATTGGACAGGCGAGTAGAGCCGAGCAGTACTTC. Amino acid sequence: CASSIGQASRAEQYF. J is TRBJ2-7 and V is TRBV19; 7 bases are a match to TRBD1. CDR3 length equals 15 residues. With 6 bases clipped from V and 6 bases from J, the junction kept 14 bases outside the gene matches. Germline values: CDR1 LNHDA, CDR2 SQIVND (reference sequence).

V usage is TRBV11-2 and J usage is TRBJ1-1; 7 bases line up with TRBD1. The CDR3 loop spans 14 amino acids. Germline V gene sequence: CDR1 SGHAT, CDR2 FQNNGV. V lost 5 bases to trimming and J lost 3 bases; unmatched junction nucleotides: 6. DNA of the CDR3: TGTGCCAGCAGCGGACAGGTGGGGGACACTGAAGCTTTCTTT. It specifies CASSGQVGDTEAFF.

The V call is TRBV16, the J call TRBJ2-1; TRBD2 aligns across 8 bases. Trimming took 6 bases from V and 5 from J; bases not matched to a gene: 21. The CDR3 totals 19 residues. Germline V gene lookup returns CDR1 KGHSY and CDR2 FQNENV. CDR3 sequence reads: CASRQASGGLRLAHNEQFF. The DNA of the CDR3 is TGTGCCAGCAGGCAAGCCAGCGGGGGCCTACGCCTAGCCCACAATGAGCAGTTCTTC.

The rearrangement links TRBV7-9 to TRBJ2-1; D perhaps matches TRBD1 (6 bases). V was shortened by 5 bases and J by 3 bases, with 8 bases between the two germline ends. Germline lookup yields CDR1 SEHNR and CDR2 FQNEAQ (reference sequence). The CDR3 covers 13 residues. CDR3 in amino acids: CASSPDSYNEQFF. For the CDR3, the DNA is TGTGCCAGCAGCCCGGACAGCTACAATGAGCAGTTCTTC.

V and J are TRBV11-3 and TRBJ2-7; TRBD2 matches 15 bases. The J segment lost 3 bases and the V segment lost 4 bases, leaving 7 bases of the junction unmatched. CDR3 length: 17 amino acids. Germline V gene lookup returns CDR1 SGHNT and CDR2 YENEEA. The CDR3 spells CASSSWTSGGAFYEQYF. CDR3 nucleotides: TGTGCCAGCAGCTCTTGGACTAGCGGGGGGGCCTTCTACGAGCAGTACTTC.

With regard to this clone: Other DNA sequences in the sample encode the same CDR3. The chain employs TRBV5-1 and TRBJ1-1, with unresolved D. Germline CDR1 is SGHRS and CDR2 is YFSETQ. The V end lost 0 bases, the J end lost 0 bases, and 15 bases lay between the germline ends. The CDR3 covers 17 residues. The CDR3 loop reads CASSLGPSRGLNTEAFF. The CDR3 bases are TGCGCCAGCAGCTTGGGCCCCTCGCGGGGATTGAACACTGAAGCTTTCTTT.

The table lists this clone with a count of one. As DNA, the CDR3 is TGTGCCAGCAGTTATAAGGGGGCGAACTATGGCTACACCTTC. The encoded protein is CASSYKGANYGYTF. This sequence joins TRBV27 and TRBJ1-2; 7 bases agree with TRBD1. The CDR3 extends over 14 amino acids. The junction had 4 bases not matched to a gene; V was cut back by 4 bases and J by 2 bases. Germline values: CDR1 MNHEY, CDR2 SMNVEV (reference sequence).

This clone was seen only once. The rearrangement uses TRBV5-4 and TRBJ2-1, with 7 bases that match TRBD2. The V and J ends lost 2 bases and 1 base, in that order; junction bases with no gene match: 6. The CDR3 is made up of 16 amino acids. Germline lookup yields CDR1 SGHNT and CDR2 YYREEE (reference sequence). The CDR3 is CASSFGGRVSYNEQFF. CDR3 nucleotides: TGTGCCAGCAGCTTCGGGGGGAGGGTATCCTACAATGAGCAGTTCTTC.

This clone was picked up one time. The chain links TRBV11-2 to TRBJ2-1; no definite D call. Germline CDR1 SGHAT, CDR2 FQNNGV. The V end lost 0 bases, the J end lost 6 bases, and 6 bases lay between the germline ends. The CDR3 is 13 residues long. CDR3 amino acids: CASSLDRLNEQFF. CDR3 nucleotide sequence: TGTGCCAGCAGCTTAGATAGACTCAATGAGCAGTTCTTC.

This chain joins TRBV10-1 and TRBJ1-4; the D is unclear. Trimming stripped 2 bases from V and 0 bases from J, with 13 bases between. The length of the CDR3 is 17 residues. CDR1 WNHNN and CDR2 SYGVQD come from the germline V gene (reference sequence). Here the CDR3 reads CASSEEGHYATNEKLFF. Written as DNA, the CDR3 is TGCGCCAGCAGTGAGGAGGGTCATTATGCAACTAATGAAAAACTGTTTTTT.

This chain links TRBV28 with TRBJ2-7, with TRBD2 matching 8 bases. This CDR3 spans 15 amino acids. The germline CDR1 and CDR2 sequences are MDHEN and SYDVKM. V was pared by 6 bases and J by 0 bases, with 7 bases of the junction left unmatched. CDR3: CASSRSGGGSYEQYF. CDR3 nucleotide sequence: TGTGCCAGCAGCCGAAGCGGGGGAGGCTCCTACGAGCAGTACTTC.

V gene TRBV20-1 combines with J gene TRBJ1-2; possibly TRBD1 for D (5 bases). The V gene lost 3 bases and the J gene lost 8 bases, with 10 bases spanning the gap. The CDR3 sequence is 11 residues long. Germline CDR1 and CDR2: DFQATT and SNEGSKA (reference sequence). This CDR3 reads CSASRGEGYTF. The DNA of the CDR3 is TGCAGTGCTAGCCGGGGGGAAGGCTACACCTTC.

This clone was recorded a few times. The chain employs TRBV13 and TRBJ2-7; TRBD1 is a possible D gene (6 bases). CDR1 PRHDT and CDR2 FYEKMQ come from the germline V gene (reference sequence). The V end was cut by 5 bases, the J end by 7 bases, with 15 bases between. This CDR3 is built from 13 residues. This CDR3 reads CASSPDRKGEQYF. In DNA form, the CDR3 reads TGTGCCAGCAGCCCCGACAGGAAGGGAGAGCAGTACTTC. Drawing the rest from reference TRBV13 and TRBJ2-7, the complete variable domain is AAGVIQSPRHLIKEKRETATLKCYPIPRHDTVYWYQQGPGQDPQFLISFYEKMQSDKGSIPDRFSAQQFSDYHSELNMSSLELGDSALYFCASSPDRKGEQYFGPGTRLTVT.

V usage is TRBV7-9 and J usage is TRBJ1-1; possible D gene TRBD1, 5 bases. The CDR3 totals 14 residues. Per germline, CDR1 SEHNR and CDR2 FQNEAQ (reference sequence). V lost 7 bases to trimming and J lost 1 base, with 13 bases between them. The CDR3 sequence is CASIKQVENTEAFF. CDR3 bases: TGTGCCAGCATTAAACAGGTCGAGAACACTGAAGCTTTCTTT.

This clone was seen just once. The chain uses TRBV5-6 and TRBJ2-3; 7 bases agree with TRBD2. This CDR3 spans 19 amino acids. V lost 7 bases, J lost 5 bases, and 25 bases stayed unmatched. Germline CDR1 SGHDT, CDR2 YYEEEE. Written as DNA, the CDR3 is TGTGCCAGCTCCTCTATACGGGGGTATAAGTCAGGGACTATAGATACGCAGTATTTT. Its translation is CASSSIRGYKSGTIDTQYF.